These 27 T cell receptor beta chains were all obtained from the same sample, sequenced in a study of OX40 agonist ivuxolimab in advanced cancers. TCRdb keeps only in-frame clones here, not all; method: immunoSEQ multiplex PCR. The table includes fewer than 90,000 clones, just over 85% detected once. The sequencing here drew on CD4+ or CD8+ T cells sorted from blood, taken in a trial of the OX40 agonist ivuxolimab. Receptors were obtained from an adult with an advanced solid tumor such as melanoma, head and neck, liver or kidney cancer.

The chain joins TRBV7-2 to TRBJ2-7, with 12 positions matching TRBD2. The CDR3 is 13 residues long. Germline-derived CDR1 and CDR2 are SGHTA and FQGNSA. Unmatched junction bases numbered 3, after V lost 6 bases and J lost 6 bases. For the CDR3, the DNA is TGTGCCAGCAGGAGACTAGCGGGAGCCGAGCAGTACTTC. Its protein product is CASRRLAGAEQYF.

This chain uses TRBV4-3 with TRBJ1-4; no firm D call. Germline V gives CDR1 LGHNA, CDR2 YSLEER. With 1 base removed from V and 7 bases from J, the gap between germline ends came to 10 bases. CDR3 length: 14 amino acids. CDR3 bases: TGCGCCAGCAGCCAAGCGGACGGCCTTGAAAAACTGTTTTTT. This codes for CASSQADGLEKLFF.

The rearrangement uses TRBV29-1 and TRBJ2-7; D call uncertain. Trimming left V 0 bases short and J 6 bases short, with 12 bases between. The germline V gene has CDR1 SQVTM and CDR2 ANQGSEA. The CDR3 sequence is 13 residues long. CDR3 bases: TGCAGCGTTGAAGAAGTCACTCGGAGCGAGCAGTACTTC. As protein: CSVEEVTRSEQYF.

The rearrangement uses TRBV2 and TRBJ2-2; D is ambiguous. CDR1 is SNHLY, CDR2 FYNNEI, per germline. This CDR3 contains 14 residues. V shed 6 bases and J shed 5 bases, with 13 bases lying between them. CDR3 nucleotides: TGTGCCAGCAGCCTCGACTTCCTAACCGGGGAGCTGTTTTTT. Encoded protein: CASSLDFLTGELFF.

As for this clone: One end of the junction varies from germline; a read error may be responsible. This sequence joins TRBV7-3 and TRBJ1-1; tentative D call: TRBD1 (5 bases). Germline V lookup: CDR1 SGHTA, CDR2 FQGTGA. The CDR3 runs 15 residues. CDR3 amino acids: CASSLTTVRNTEAFF. As DNA, the CDR3 is TGTGCCAGCAGCCTAACGACAGTTCGAAACACTGAAGCTTTCTTT. Based on the CDR3 plus reference TRBV7-3 and TRBJ1-1, the full variable domain is GAGVSQTPSNKVTEKGKYVELRCDPISGHTALYWYRQSLGQGPEFLIYFQGTGAADDSGLPNDRFFAVRPEGSVSTLKIQRTERGDSAVYLCASSLTTVRNTEAFFGQGTRLTVV.

This clone showed up just a few times. The chain has TRBV6-6 and TRBJ1-5; tentatively, D is TRBD1 (6 bases). The CDR3 loop spans 16 amino acids. V shed 5 bases and J shed 4 bases, with 18 bases lying between them. Germline V gene lookup returns CDR1 MNHNY and CDR2 SVGAGI (reference sequence). The CDR3 DNA follows: TGTGCCAGCAGTCCCCATTTGATAGGGGGGAATCAGCCCCAGCATTTT. The encoded protein is CASSPHLIGGNQPQHF.

V gene TRBV4-3 combines with J gene TRBJ2-3, with a possible D match to TRBD2 (6 bases). This CDR3 contains 16 residues. Germline CDR1 reads LGHNA; CDR2 reads YSLEER. With 1 base removed from V and 5 bases from J, the gap between germline ends came to 16 bases. This chain's CDR3 is CASSQGLRMGGDTQYF. DNA of the CDR3: TGCGCCAGCAGCCAAGGCCTTAGAATGGGGGGAGATACGCAGTATTTT.

The chain carries TRBV5-8 and TRBJ2-5, with 11 bases identical to TRBD1. After removal of 5 bases from V and 4 bases from J, the junction contained 10 bases not matched to a gene. The CDR3 contains 16 residues. CDR1 SGHTS and CDR2 YDEGEE come from the germline V gene. CDR3 sequence (DNA): TGTGCCAGCAGGAGGGACAGGGGGTCGTGGAGAGAGACCCAGTACTTC. Residues: CASRRDRGSWRETQYF.

This chain connects TRBV27 to TRBJ2-4; weak D call: TRBD2 (7 bases). The CDR3 loop spans 18 amino acids. Trimming removed 5 bases at V and 1 base at J, with 21 bases between. CDR1 and CDR2 from the germline V gene are MNHEY and SMNVEV (reference sequence). The CDR3 sequence is CASSPGEAGRGAKNIQYF. Written as DNA, the CDR3 is TGTGCCAGCAGTCCCGGGGAAGCGGGAAGGGGGGCCAAAAACATTCAGTACTTC.

The chain is built from TRBV28 and TRBJ1-5; D gene ambiguous. This CDR3 region has 14 residues. Trimming took off 3 bases at V and 0 bases at J, with 6 bases between the two ends. The V gene's germline CDR1 is MDHEN and CDR2 SYDVKM. The CDR3 sequence: CASSFGISNQPQHF. CDR3 nucleotides: TGTGCCAGCAGTTTCGGTATTAGCAATCAGCCCCAGCATTTT.

V is TRBV6-1 and J is TRBJ2-7, with 7 bases aligning to TRBD2. CDR1 and CDR2 from the germline V gene are MNHNS and SASEGT. After removal of 5 bases from V and 6 bases from J, the junction contained 4 bases not matched to a gene. CDR3 length: 12 residues. In DNA form, the CDR3 reads TGTGCCAGCAGTTGGCGCGGGGGCGAGCAGTACTTC. It is translated as CASSWRGGEQYF.

The chain is built from TRBV19 and TRBJ2-3, with unresolved D. V was shortened by 3 bases and J by 2 bases, with 12 bases between the two germline ends. This CDR3 contains 15 residues. Germline CDR1 LNHDA, CDR2 SQIVND (reference sequence). For the CDR3, the DNA is TGTGCCAGTAGTATCGGGCAGAATCCCACAGATACGCAGTATTTT. Translation: CASSIGQNPTDTQYF.

V usage is TRBV6-4 and J usage is TRBJ2-7; D call uncertain. V was trimmed by 4 bases and J by 0 bases, leaving 7 bases between them. CDR1 and CDR2 (germline): MRHNA, SNTAGT. The CDR3 has 13 residues. Written as DNA, the CDR3 is TGTGCCAGCAGTGGGCCCGCCTCCTACGAGCAGTACTTC. This codes for CASSGPASYEQYF.

This clone was counted between two and nine times. The J gene is TRBJ1-2, the V gene TRBV21-1. TRBV21-1 is a known pseudogene. The CDR3 extends over 11 amino acids. CDR3 in DNA: TGTGCCAGCAGCGGGGGTTATGGCTACACCTTC. The encoded protein is CASSGGYGYTF.

This clone was seen just once. In the same sample, other DNA sequences code for this CDR3. This rearrangement joins TRBV2 to TRBJ2-3; D remains unclear. Looked up from germline, CDR1 is SNHLY and CDR2 is FYNNEI. CDR3 length: 11 residues. The V end lost 3 bases, the J end lost 6 bases, and 4 bases lay between the germline ends. Here the CDR3 DNA reads TGTGCCAGCAGTGATCGGGATACGCAGTATTTT. Its protein product is CASSDRDTQYF.

This clone was recorded a few times. This sequence joins TRBV2 and TRBJ2-7; 9 bases are a match to TRBD2. The V gene end was trimmed by 4 bases and the J gene end by 6 bases; junction bases not matched to a gene: 10. The CDR3 runs to 15 residues. Germline CDR1 is SNHLY and CDR2 is FYNNEI. For the CDR3, the DNA is TGTGCCAGCAGTGGCCGTGCAGCGGGAGGAGGCGAGCAGTACTTC. It translates to CASSGRAAGGGEQYF.

V and J are TRBV29-1 and TRBJ1-3; D gene uncertain. Per germline, CDR1 SQVTM and CDR2 ANQGSEA. The CDR3 runs to 15 residues. Trimming took off 5 bases at V and 4 bases at J, with 18 bases between the two ends. This CDR3 is CSVTSTVLAGNTIYF. CDR3 DNA sequence: TGCAGCGTTACCTCCACGGTCTTGGCGGGAAACACCATATATTTT.

This clone has a handful of counts. This chain joins TRBV14 and TRBJ1-2; TRBD1 might be the D (6 bases). Trimming stripped 4 bases from V and 4 bases from J, with 10 bases between. In germline, CDR1 is SGHDN, CDR2 FVKESK. The CDR3 is 13 amino acids. The CDR3 spells CASSPGQLYGYTF. The CDR3 DNA is TGTGCCAGCAGCCCTGGACAGCTCTATGGCTACACCTTC.

Here the CDR3 reads CASSTGVDSGNTIYF. Here the CDR3 DNA reads TGTGCCAGCTCCACAGGGGTCGACTCTGGAAACACCATATATTTT. The chain carries TRBV19 and TRBJ1-3; 7 nucleotides agree with TRBD1. Germline values: CDR1 LNHDA, CDR2 SQIVND (reference sequence). After removal of 9 bases from V and 0 bases from J, the junction contained 8 bases not matched to a gene. The CDR3 loop spans 15 amino acids.

This clone is a singleton in its sample. The V call is TRBV5-1, the J call TRBJ2-5; no firm D call. The CDR3 is 15 residues long. CDR1 and CDR2 (germline): SGHRS, YFSETQ. The V end was cut by 0 bases, the J end by 0 bases, with 9 bases between. The DNA for the CDR3 is TGCGCCAGCAGCTTGGTTTCGGGCGACCAAGAGACCCAGTACTTC. Protein product: CASSLVSGDQETQYF.

The chain joins TRBV5-6 to TRBJ2-5; no clear D. Looked up from germline, CDR1 is SGHDT and CDR2 is YYEEEE. This CDR3 has 13 residues. V shed 2 bases and J shed 2 bases, with 7 bases lying between them. CDR3 DNA sequence: TGTGCCAGCAGCTTAGGGTATCAAGAGACCCAGTACTTC. Translation gives CASSLGYQETQYF.

The chain employs TRBV5-4 and TRBJ2-3; D may be TRBD1 or TRBD2 (6 bases each). The CDR3 has 13 amino acids. Trimming shortened V by 2 bases and J by 6 bases, and 10 bases separated the two germline ends. From germline, CDR1 is SGHNT and CDR2 YYREEE (reference sequence). This chain's CDR3 is CASSLRGRDTQYF. For the CDR3, the DNA is TGTGCCAGCAGCTTACGGGGGCGGGATACGCAGTATTTT. Variable domain in full (rest from reference TRBV5-4 and TRBJ2-3): ETGVTQSPTHLIKTRGQQVTLRCSSQSGHNTVSWYQQALGQGPQFIFQYYREEENGRGNFPPRFSGLQFPNYSSELNVNALELDDSALYLCASSLRGRDTQYFGPGTRLTVL.

The chain has TRBV14 and TRBJ2-1, with TRBD2 matching 8 bases. V shed 1 base and J 5 bases; nucleotides not matched to a gene: 1. Germline CDR1 SGHDN, CDR2 FVKESK. This CDR3 comprises 14 residues. CDR3 nucleotide sequence: TGTGCCAGCAGCCAAGCGGGGGGGAACAATGAGCAGTTCTTC. Its translation is CASSQAGGNNEQFF.

This chain links TRBV19 with TRBJ2-5; 14 bases agree with TRBD2. Germline CDR1 and CDR2: LNHDA and SQIVND (reference sequence). V was pared by 5 bases and J by 5 bases, with 7 bases of the junction left unmatched. The CDR3 contains 16 residues. CDR3 DNA: TGTGCCAGTAGTCCGCGACTAGCGGGAGGGCGCGAGACCCAGTACTTC. Translation: CASSPRLAGGRETQYF.

V gene TRBV27 combines with J gene TRBJ2-7, with D tentatively TRBD1 or TRBD2 (8 bases each). This CDR3 region has 18 residues. V gave up 5 bases and J gave up 4 bases, with 27 bases separating them. Germline CDR1 MNHEY, CDR2 SMNVEV (reference sequence). This CDR3 reads CASSTISGQGGGHYEQYF. Written as DNA, the CDR3 is TGTGCCAGCAGTACAATATCTGGACAGGGCGGGGGGCATTACGAGCAGTACTTC.

The V call is TRBV14, the J call TRBJ2-5; a weak D match, TRBD2 (5 bases). This CDR3 is 14 amino acids long. Trimming took off 4 bases at V and 7 bases at J, with 16 bases between the two ends. Germline V CDR1 and CDR2: SGHDN, FVKESK. The CDR3 nucleotides read TGTGCCAGCAGCCGTGAACGGCGGGTTGGGACCCAGTACTTC. This translates into CASSRERRVGTQYF.

The chain carries TRBV19 and TRBJ2-5, with D perhaps TRBD2 (5 bases). Germline V gene lookup returns CDR1 LNHDA and CDR2 SQIVND (reference sequence). The length of the CDR3 is 13 residues. Trimming took off 10 bases at V and 3 bases at J, with 15 bases between the two ends. The CDR3 reads CATKGPGEETQYF. The CDR3 DNA sequence: TGTGCCACGAAGGGTCCCGGGGAAGAGACCCAGTACTTC.